The sequence of this TCR beta chain was determined in a study of CD8 T cell repertoires and HIV-1 epitope variants. Sequencing used immunoSEQ multiplex PCR; TCRdb keeps in-frame clones, though not all of them. The sample comprises more than 2,500 clones, 73% of which are singletons, and approximately 40% rests with the top ten. In regard to this clone: Its target is unknown.

Germline assignment: CDR1 ENHRY and CDR2 SYGVKD. The CDR3 contains 14 residues. Trimming removed 6 bases from V and 2 bases from J, with 12 bases in between. The specimen sequenced was cultured CD8+ T cells derived from PBMCs. The J gene is TRBJ2-3, the V gene TRBV10-3; no clear D. This TCR came from a male donor with HIV. The CDR3 bases are TGTGCCATCAGGGGCCTTTTATCCACAGATACGCAGTATTTT. Translation: CAIRGLLSTDTQYF.